This T cell receptor beta chain was documented in a study of blood T cell repertoires in COVID-19. The CDR3 loop spans 17 amino acids. The germline V gene has CDR1 SGHVS and CDR2 FQNEAQ. Trimming removed 1 base from V and 5 bases from J, with 19 bases in between. Per the original data handling: It was from reference gene primer amplification that nucleated cell counts were estimated. Data came from immunoSEQ multiplex PCR; TCRdb stores just in-frame clones and leaves some out. V, J and clone size are taken as reported in that table, and D and trimming were inferred from the DNA itself. The sample shows roughly 160,000 clones, 90% to 95% of them seen only once.

V usage is TRBV7-8 and J usage is TRBJ2-3; tentative D call: TRBD1 (7 bases). This clonotype originated in a man aged 45 to 65 with acute or convalescent COVID-19. Sequenced material: peripheral blood. CDR3 bases: TGTGCCAGCAGCTTAGGGACTACAGGGGTGCGGGGAGATACGCAGTATTTT. Its translation: CASSLGTTGVRGDTQYF.